Each of the 27 T cell receptor beta chains below was sequenced from the same sample in a study of CD8 T cells in ankylosing spondylitis. TCRdb recomputed calls from the 5' RACE reads with MiXCR, one row per CDR3 protein. Among 250,000 to 350,000 distinct CDR3 sequences, about a fifth were seen once, and the ten largest hold 3.5% to 4.5%. The sample taken for sequencing was blood, either unsorted or a sorted T cell fraction (not recorded which). The receptor source for this set is a female donor with ankylosing spondylitis or in good health (not recorded which).

This clonotype was seen a handful of times. The chain couples TRBV7-2 to TRBJ2-6; 7 bases fit TRBD1. V dropped 6 bases and J dropped 4; count of bases not matched to a gene: 6. Germline values: CDR1 SGHTA, CDR2 FQGNSA. This CDR3 is 15 amino acids long. The CDR3 loop is CASRQTGTGANVLTF. CDR3 coding DNA: TGTGCCAGCAGACAGACAGGGACCGGGGCCAACGTCCTGACTTTC.

This chain connects TRBV5-5 to TRBJ1-2; TRBD1 matches 7 bases. CDR1 and CDR2 from the germline V gene are SGHKS and YYEKEE (reference sequence). The V gene end was trimmed by 1 base and the J gene end by 4 bases; junction bases not matched to a gene: 4. The CDR3 has 14 residues. The CDR3 DNA is TGTGCCAGCAGCTTGCAGGGGGAACTCTATGGCTACACCTTC. Residues: CASSLQGELYGYTF.

In this sample, this clonotype turned up once. This chain uses TRBV4-3 with TRBJ2-5, with D tentatively TRBD2 (6 bases). Trimming shortened V by 1 base and J by 3 bases, and 15 bases separated the two germline ends. Germline CDR1 and CDR2: LGHNA and YSLEER. This CDR3 has 16 amino acids. CDR3 protein: CASSQGVGGREETQYF. The CDR3 nucleotides read TGCGCCAGCAGCCAAGGAGTGGGGGGTAGGGAAGAGACCCAGTACTTC.

This clonotype was seen ten or more times. The chain has TRBV5-1 and TRBJ2-2; weak D call: TRBD2 (5 bases). Germline V gene sequence: CDR1 SGHRS, CDR2 YFSETQ. V was clipped by 6 bases and J by 0 bases, with 18 bases between them. This CDR3 is 17 amino acids long. The CDR3 here is CASKERITGTNTGELFF. CDR3 DNA: TGCGCCAGCAAGGAGAGAATAACGGGGACGAACACCGGGGAGCTGTTTTTT. Combining the CDR3 with reference TRBV5-1 and TRBJ2-2 gives the whole variable domain KAGVTQTPRYLIKTRGQQVTLSCSPISGHRSVSWYQQTPGQGLQFLFEYFSETQRNKGNFPGRFSGRQFSNSRSEMNVSTLELGDSALYLCASKERITGTNTGELFFGEGSRLTVL.

There are a few counts of this clonotype. The rearrangement uses TRBV7-9 and TRBJ2-1; D is uncertain. Trimming pared 1 base from V and 9 bases from J, leaving 13 bases between. Germline V lookup: CDR1 SEHNR, CDR2 FQNEAQ (reference sequence). The CDR3 length is 14 residues. The CDR3: CASSLEGRVGEQFF. DNA of the CDR3: TGTGCCAGCAGCTTAGAAGGAAGGGTGGGTGAGCAGTTCTTC.

This clonotype was seen only a few times. The rearrangement joins TRBV29-1 to TRBJ1-1; D unresolved. Germline values: CDR1 SQVTM, CDR2 ANQGSEA. Trimming cost V 6 bases and J 1 base, with 9 bases left between them. The CDR3 loop spans 12 amino acids. CDR3 protein: CSVWTANTEAFF. The CDR3 DNA reads TGCAGCGTGTGGACGGCGAACACTGAAGCTTTCTTT.

The CDR3 loop is CSASSQGRGTDTQYF. The CDR3 nucleotides read TGCAGTGCTAGCTCACAGGGGCGGGGCACAGATACGCAGTATTTT. The chain has TRBV20-1 and TRBJ2-3, with TRBD1 matching over 7 bases. Trimming took 3 bases from V and 1 from J; bases not matched to a gene: 7. In germline, CDR1 is DFQATT, CDR2 SNEGSKA (reference sequence). The CDR3 sequence is 15 residues long.

This CDR3 reads CASRSSGEETQYF. The CDR3 DNA is TGTGCCAGCCGCTCTAGCGGGGAAGAGACCCAGTACTTC. V is TRBV6-1 and J is TRBJ2-5; 9 nucleotides match TRBD2. The CDR3 covers 13 residues. J was trimmed by 3 bases and V by 8 bases; bases with no gene match: 4. Per germline, CDR1 MNHNS and CDR2 SASEGT.

This clonotype was observed at least ten times. The chain joins TRBV10-3 to TRBJ1-6, with 7 bases lining up with TRBD1. The J segment lost 13 bases and the V segment lost 2 bases, leaving 2 bases of the junction unmatched. The CDR3 consists of 12 residues. In germline, CDR1 is ENHRY, CDR2 SYGVKD. This CDR3 is CAISEPTGPLHF. CDR3 nucleotides: TGTGCCATCAGTGAGCCGACAGGGCCCCTCCACTTT.

This clonotype was seen once. A much bigger clone sits one base away, suggesting this may be a read error. CDR3 protein: CARSFALSAGGNNEQFF. CDR3 sequence (DNA): TGTGCCAGAAGTTTCGCCCTGAGTGCGGGAGGAAACAATGAGCAGTTCTTC. The chain carries TRBV12-3 or TRBV12-4 and TRBJ2-1; 8 nucleotides align to TRBD2. The CDR3 is 17 residues long.

The sample holds a few counts of this clonotype. The rearrangement joins TRBV7-8 to TRBJ2-3; 9 bases are shared with TRBD2. The germline V gene has CDR1 SGHVS and CDR2 FQNEAQ. This CDR3 is 12 amino acids long. V shed 4 bases, J shed 8 bases, and the junction held 1 base outside the gene matches. The CDR3 reads CASSSGLATQYF. In DNA form, the CDR3 reads TGTGCCAGCAGCTCGGGACTAGCTACGCAGTATTTT.

The chain uses TRBV10-1 and TRBJ2-3, with D maybe TRBD2 (5 bases). The germline V gene has CDR1 WNHNN and CDR2 SYGVQD (reference sequence). The CDR3 extends over 15 amino acids. The V end lost 3 bases, the J end lost 0 bases, and 10 bases lay between the germline ends. The CDR3 coding sequence is TGCGCCAGCAGTGAAGCGACGGGAAGCACAGATACGCAGTATTTT. Residues: CASSEATGSTDTQYF.

A single count supports this clonotype. This chain joins TRBV28 and TRBJ2-6; D is ambiguous. Trimming removed 11 bases at V and 0 bases at J, with 11 bases between. This CDR3 has 14 amino acids. CDR1 MDHEN and CDR2 SYDVKM come from the germline V gene. The CDR3 bases are TGTGCCGTCCTACCTTTCTCTGGGGCCAACGTCCTGACTTTC. It translates to CAVLPFSGANVLTF.

V and J are TRBV20-1 and TRBJ1-1; 7 bases fit TRBD1. Germline trimming cut 0 bases from V and 11 bases from J; bases unmatched to any gene: 6. Germline V lookup: CDR1 DFQATT, CDR2 SNEGSKA (reference sequence). This CDR3 is built from 12 residues. The CDR3: CSARDPDRAAFF. The CDR3 bases are TGCAGTGCTAGAGACCCAGACAGGGCTGCTTTCTTT.

This clonotype was recorded many times. The chain combines TRBV28 with TRBJ2-2; D is perhaps TRBD1 (5 bases). The CDR3 runs to 14 residues. Germline assignment: CDR1 MDHEN and CDR2 SYDVKM. V was clipped by 8 bases and J by 4 bases, with 14 bases between them. CDR3 in DNA: TGTGCCAGCCTACCAGGGATAAGCACCGGGGAGCTGTTTTTT. This sequence encodes CASLPGISTGELFF.

This clonotype was counted at least ten times. V and J are TRBV29-1 and TRBJ1-2; no clear D. The CDR3 sequence is 13 residues long. Trimming took off 6 bases at V and 3 bases at J, with 14 bases between the two ends. From germline, CDR1 is SQVTM and CDR2 ANQGSEA. The CDR3 loop is CSVGFVSDYGYTF. The CDR3 DNA reads as TGCAGCGTAGGGTTTGTCTCGGACTATGGCTACACCTTC. The whole variable domain, remainder taken from reference TRBV29-1 and TRBJ1-2, is SAVISQKPSRDICQRGTSLTIQCQVDSQVTMMFWYRQQPGQSLTLIATANQGSEATYESGFVIDKFPISRPNLTFSTLTVSNMSPEDSSIYLCSVGFVSDYGYTFGSGTRLTVV.

The chain is built from TRBV7-9 and TRBJ1-5; no reliable D call. This CDR3 has 13 amino acids. Looked up from germline, CDR1 is SEHNR and CDR2 is FQNEAQ (reference sequence). V was pared by 2 bases and J by 3 bases, with 5 bases between. As DNA, the CDR3 is TGTGCCAGCAGCTTAACGTTCAATCAGCCCCAGCATTTT. Translation: CASSLTFNQPQHF.

The chain is built from TRBV20-1 and TRBJ2-7, with D maybe TRBD1 (7 bases). This CDR3 has 13 residues. Deletions cut 6 bases from V and 5 bases from J, with 17 bases between. CDR1 is DFQATT, CDR2 SNEGSKA, per germline (reference sequence). The CDR3 region is CSAPTRRGDEQYF. Written as DNA, the CDR3 is TGCAGTGCCCCTACCCGCAGGGGGGACGAGCAGTACTTC.

In this sample, this clonotype turned up many times. V and J are TRBV29-1 and TRBJ1-1; weak D call: TRBD1 (6 bases). With 7 bases removed from V and 0 bases from J, the gap between germline ends came to 12 bases. The CDR3 is 13 residues long. From germline, CDR1 is SQVTM and CDR2 ANQGSEA. CDR3 amino acids: CSAPGAMNTEAFF. The CDR3 nucleotides read TGCAGCGCCCCAGGGGCAATGAACACTGAAGCTTTCTTT.

This clonotype has more than one count but fewer than ten. The chain has TRBV5-5 and TRBJ2-3; possibly TRBD1 or TRBD2 for D (5 bases each). V was shortened by 4 bases and J by 0 bases, with 12 bases between the two germline ends. Germline loops: CDR1 SGHKS, CDR2 YYEKEE (reference sequence). The CDR3 covers 15 residues. CDR3 residues: CASSPGRHSTDTQYF. The CDR3 region has the DNA TGTGCCAGCAGCCCGGGACGGCACAGCACAGATACGCAGTATTTT.

This clonotype has just a few counts. The V call is TRBV6-2 or TRBV6-3, the J call TRBJ2-2, with D possibly matching TRBD1 (6 bases). Germline CDR1 is MNHEY and CDR2 is SVGEGT. CDR3 length equals 16 residues. V was shortened by 2 bases and J by 4 bases, with 14 bases between the two germline ends. CDR3 residues: CASSYEGQIITGELFF. The CDR3, as DNA: TGTGCCAGCAGTTACGAAGGACAGATTATCACCGGGGAGCTGTTTTTT.

This clonotype appeared a few times. The chain combines TRBV10-3 with TRBJ2-1; TRBD2 matches at 10 bases. V dropped 2 bases and J dropped 4; count of bases not matched to a gene: 11. Germline lookup yields CDR1 ENHRY and CDR2 SYGVKD. This CDR3 has 18 amino acids. The CDR3 is CAISEIGKTSGRYNEQFF. The DNA of the CDR3 is TGTGCCATCAGTGAGATCGGTAAGACTAGCGGGCGATACAATGAGCAGTTCTTC.

The rearrangement links TRBV12-3 or TRBV12-4 to TRBJ2-6; 7 positions agree with TRBD2. Unmatched junction bases numbered 4, after V lost 8 bases and J lost 0 bases. This CDR3 spans 15 amino acids. In DNA, the CDR3 is TGTGCCAGCGGGAGGGCACACTCTGGGGCCAACGTCCTGACTTTC. This encodes CASGRAHSGANVLTF.

This clonotype was seen a handful of times. V gene TRBV12-3 or TRBV12-4 combines with J gene TRBJ2-7; a possible D gene is TRBD2 (6 bases). V was pared by 4 bases and J by 2 bases, with 15 bases between. The CDR3 is 15 residues long. The CDR3 spells CASSSLPSAPYEQYF. The CDR3, as DNA: TGTGCCAGCAGTTCCCTTCCTAGCGCTCCCTACGAGCAGTACTTC.

The CDR3 sequence is CASRLDRQRDGYTF. The CDR3 DNA is TGTGCCAGCCGATTGGACAGGCAGCGGGATGGCTACACCTTC. This chain joins TRBV27 and TRBJ1-2; 7 nucleotides agree with TRBD1. V lost 8 bases and J lost 6; bases outside the gene matches: 12. Germline CDR1 reads MNHEY; CDR2 reads SMNVEV (reference sequence). The CDR3 consists of 14 residues.

This clonotype was seen only a few times. The rearrangement joins TRBV20-1 to TRBJ2-1, with 7 bases that match TRBD2. CDR1 and CDR2 from the germline V gene are DFQATT and SNEGSKA (reference sequence). The ends lost 1 base at V and 9 bases at J; junction bases unmatched: 12. The CDR3 length is 15 residues. This CDR3 is CSARGTLATFGEQFF. The CDR3 coding sequence is TGCAGTGCTAGAGGAACACTAGCGACCTTCGGTGAGCAGTTCTTC.

The chain is built from TRBV14 and TRBJ2-4, with D uncertain. The CDR3 totals 12 residues. Trimming pared 5 bases from V and 6 bases from J, leaving 8 bases between. The germline V gene encodes CDR1 SGHDN and CDR2 FVKESK. CDR3 coding DNA: TGTGCCAGCAGCGGCGATCCAAACATTCAGTACTTC. This translates into CASSGDPNIQYF.